The T cell receptor (beta chain) described here comes from a study of long-term antiretroviral therapy in people with HIV. Study-level findings and limits: Those clones which expanded before ART made up the dominant part of the repertoire at all time points.

Worth noting for this clone: The antigen remains undetermined.

The assay used was immunoSEQ (version v3.0), run at survey level. Per-sample sequencing targets were about 40,000-55,000 T-cell genomes. Generated by immunoSEQ multiplex PCR, the TCRdb table keeps only in-frame clones and is missing some. The sample shows about 24,000 clones, about 86% of them seen only once. The sequences come from unsorted PBMCs, collected 0.7 years before starting antiretroviral therapy. The clonotype was recovered from a man aged 30 to 45 with HIV.

CDR3 sequence (DNA): TGTGCCAGCAGCTTAGCGGCAGGGTTCTACGAGCAGTACTTC. Encoded protein: CASSLAAGFYEQYF. The V gene is TRBV7-2, the J gene TRBJ2-7; a possible D gene is TRBD1 (5 bases). The CDR3 sequence is 14 residues long. With 0 bases removed from V and 3 bases from J, the gap between germline ends came to 9 bases. CDR1 and CDR2 from the germline V gene are SGHTA and FQGNSA.